This T cell receptor beta chain was captured by sequencing in a study of blood T cell repertoires in COVID-19. Assay used: immunoSEQ multiplex PCR; TCRdb lists only in-frame clones, some missing. In the table there are 85,000 to 100,000 clones, about nine tenths of which are singletons. This clone was observed a few times. V was shortened by 6 bases and J by 5 bases, with 11 bases between the two germline ends. CDR3 length: 14 residues. Per the germline V gene, CDR1 is SNHLY and CDR2 is FYNNEI. The chain combines TRBV2 with TRBJ1-6; tentative D call: TRBD1 (6 bases). The TCR was taken from a man in his fifties with active or convalescent COVID-19. Sequencing was done on a sample of peripheral blood. The CDR3 sequence is CASRQGIDNSPLHF. For the CDR3, the DNA is TGTGCCAGCAGACAGGGTATCGATAATTCACCCCTCCACTTT.